The sequence of this T cell receptor (beta chain) was determined in a study of T cell repertoires in cytomegalovirus infection. About the research overall: CMV epitopes used comprised recently identified HLA-C-restricted ones and well-studied HLA-B-restricted ones. Public signatures in TCR beta pointed to CMV infection and matching HLA type. Study outcomes and limitations: Across the ex vivo response, the dominant clonotypes were HLA-C-restricted CMV-specific TCR beta clonotypes. Public TCR beta family frequency separated CMV-and-HLA carriers, including in an independent cohort.

V was cut by 2 bases and J by 5 bases, with 19 bases left in between. CDR3 length equals 17 residues. The germline gives CDR1 MNHEY, CDR2 SMNVEV (reference sequence). TCRdb called the reads again in MiXCR, with one record for every CDR3 protein. The sample records about 830,000 distinct CDR3 sequences, about 31% being singletons. The table lists this clonotype with many counts. Its antigen remains unknown. The rearrangement uses TRBV27 and TRBJ1-5, with a tentative D call TRBD1 (6 bases). The material sequenced was cultured CD8+ T cells from PBMCs, taken from culture after CMV antigen stimulation. The clonotype was recovered from a human donor in good health (CMV status not recorded). Some clones in this sample may be carry-over from other donors' samples. CDR3 region: CASSLLGWGREDQPQHF. CDR3 DNA sequence: TGTGCCAGCAGTTTACTCGGTTGGGGGCGTGAGGATCAGCCCCAGCATTTT.